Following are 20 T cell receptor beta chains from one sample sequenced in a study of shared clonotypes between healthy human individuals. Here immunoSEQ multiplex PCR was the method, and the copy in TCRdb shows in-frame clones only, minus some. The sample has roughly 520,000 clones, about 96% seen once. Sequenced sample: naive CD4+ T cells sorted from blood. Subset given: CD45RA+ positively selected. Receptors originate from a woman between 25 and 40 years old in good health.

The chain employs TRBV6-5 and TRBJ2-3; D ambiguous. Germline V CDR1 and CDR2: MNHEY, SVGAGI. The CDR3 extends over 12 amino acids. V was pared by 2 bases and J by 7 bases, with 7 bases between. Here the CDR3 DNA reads TGTGCCAGCAGTTACCTGGGTCATACGCAGTATTTT. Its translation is CASSYLGHTQYF.

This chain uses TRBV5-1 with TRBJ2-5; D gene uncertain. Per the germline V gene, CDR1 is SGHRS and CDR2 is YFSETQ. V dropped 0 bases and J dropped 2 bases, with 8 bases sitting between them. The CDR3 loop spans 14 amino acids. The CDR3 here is CASSLEQLQETQYF. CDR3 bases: TGCGCCAGCAGCTTGGAGCAATTGCAAGAGACCCAGTACTTC. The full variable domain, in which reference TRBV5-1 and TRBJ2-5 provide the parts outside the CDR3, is KAGVTQTPRYLIKTRGQQVTLSCSPISGHRSVSWYQQTPGQGLQFLFEYFSETQRNKGNFPGRFSGRQFSNSRSEMNVSTLELGDSALYLCASSLEQLQETQYFGPGTRLLVL.

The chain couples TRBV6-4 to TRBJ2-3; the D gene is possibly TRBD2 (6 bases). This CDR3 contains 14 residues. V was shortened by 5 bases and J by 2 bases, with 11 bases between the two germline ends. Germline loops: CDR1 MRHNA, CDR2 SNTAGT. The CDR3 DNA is TGTGCCAGCAGTCCGGGAGCCGACACAGATACGCAGTATTTT. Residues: CASSPGADTDTQYF.

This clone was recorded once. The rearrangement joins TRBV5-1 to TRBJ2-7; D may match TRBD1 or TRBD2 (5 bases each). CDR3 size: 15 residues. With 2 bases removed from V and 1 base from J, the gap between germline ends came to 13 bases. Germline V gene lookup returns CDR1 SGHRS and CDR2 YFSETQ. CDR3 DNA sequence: TGCGCCAGCAGCTTTGGTGGGGGTATTTCCTACGAGCAGTACTTC. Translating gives CASSFGGGISYEQYF.

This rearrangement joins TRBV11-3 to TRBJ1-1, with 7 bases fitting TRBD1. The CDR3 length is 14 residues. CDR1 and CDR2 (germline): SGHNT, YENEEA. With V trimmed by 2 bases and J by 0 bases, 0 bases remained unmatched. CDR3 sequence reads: CASSLRGLNTEAFF. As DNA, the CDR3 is TGTGCCAGCAGCTTAAGGGGGCTGAACACTGAAGCTTTCTTT.

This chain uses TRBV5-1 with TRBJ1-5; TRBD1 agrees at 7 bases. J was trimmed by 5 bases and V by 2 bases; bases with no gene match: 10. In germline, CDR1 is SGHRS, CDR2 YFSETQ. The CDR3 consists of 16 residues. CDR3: CASSLEPGQHYQPQHF. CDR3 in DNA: TGCGCCAGCAGCTTAGAACCGGGACAGCATTATCAGCCCCAGCATTTT.

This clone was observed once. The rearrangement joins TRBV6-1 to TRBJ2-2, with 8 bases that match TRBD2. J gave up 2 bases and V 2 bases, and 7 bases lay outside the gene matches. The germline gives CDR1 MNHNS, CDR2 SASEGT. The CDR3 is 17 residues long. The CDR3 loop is CASSESPTSVNTGELFF. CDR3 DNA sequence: TGTGCCAGCAGTGAATCCCCGACTAGCGTCAACACCGGGGAGCTGTTTTTT.

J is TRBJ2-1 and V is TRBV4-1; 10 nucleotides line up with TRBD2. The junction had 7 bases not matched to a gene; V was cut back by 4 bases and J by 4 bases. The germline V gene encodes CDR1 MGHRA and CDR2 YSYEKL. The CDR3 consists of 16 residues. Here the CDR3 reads CASSPRVTSGYNEQFF. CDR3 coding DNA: TGCGCCAGCAGCCCTCGCGTGACTAGCGGGTACAATGAGCAGTTCTTC.

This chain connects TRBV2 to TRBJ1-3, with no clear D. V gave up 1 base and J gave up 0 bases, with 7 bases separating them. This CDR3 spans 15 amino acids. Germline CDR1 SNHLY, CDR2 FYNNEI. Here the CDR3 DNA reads TGTGCCAGCAGTGAAGTGGACTTCTCTGGAAACACCATATATTTT. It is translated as CASSEVDFSGNTIYF.

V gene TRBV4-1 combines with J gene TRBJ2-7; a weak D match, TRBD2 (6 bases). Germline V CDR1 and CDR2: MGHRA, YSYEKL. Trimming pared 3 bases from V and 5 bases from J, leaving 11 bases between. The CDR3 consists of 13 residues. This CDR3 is CASSQPWGDEQYF. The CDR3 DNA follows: TGCGCCAGCAGCCAGCCCTGGGGGGACGAGCAGTACTTC.

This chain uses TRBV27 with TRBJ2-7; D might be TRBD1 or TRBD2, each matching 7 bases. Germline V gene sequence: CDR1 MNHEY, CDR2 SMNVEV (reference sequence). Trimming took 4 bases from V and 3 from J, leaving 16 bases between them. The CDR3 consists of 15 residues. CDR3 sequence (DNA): TGTGCCAGCAGTTCGGGGGGAACAGGGGTCTACGAGCAGTACTTC. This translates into CASSSGGTGVYEQYF.

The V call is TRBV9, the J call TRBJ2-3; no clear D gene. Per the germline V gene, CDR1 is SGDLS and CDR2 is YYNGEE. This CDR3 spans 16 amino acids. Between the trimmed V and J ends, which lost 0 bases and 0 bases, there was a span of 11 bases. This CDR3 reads CASSVGASSSTDTQYF. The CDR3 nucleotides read TGTGCCAGCAGCGTAGGAGCTTCCTCTAGCACAGATACGCAGTATTTT.

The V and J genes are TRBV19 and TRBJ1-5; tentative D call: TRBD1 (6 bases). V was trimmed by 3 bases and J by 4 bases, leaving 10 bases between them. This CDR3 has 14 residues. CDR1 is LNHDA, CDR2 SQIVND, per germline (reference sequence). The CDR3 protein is CASSIRQGNQPQHF. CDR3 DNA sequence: TGTGCCAGTAGTATTCGGCAGGGGAATCAGCCCCAGCATTTT.

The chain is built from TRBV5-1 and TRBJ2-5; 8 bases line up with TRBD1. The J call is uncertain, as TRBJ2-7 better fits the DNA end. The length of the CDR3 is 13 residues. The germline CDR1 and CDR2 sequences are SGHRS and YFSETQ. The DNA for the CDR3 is TGCGCCAGCTCCGGGACAGGAAACTACGAGCAGTACTTC. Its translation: CASSGTGNYEQYF.

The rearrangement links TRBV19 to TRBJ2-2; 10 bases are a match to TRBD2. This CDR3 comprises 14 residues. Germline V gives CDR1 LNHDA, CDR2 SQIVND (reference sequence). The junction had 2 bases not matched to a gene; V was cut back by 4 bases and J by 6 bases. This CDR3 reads CASSTSGSSGELFF. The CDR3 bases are TGTGCCAGTAGTACTAGCGGGAGTTCCGGGGAGCTGTTTTTT.

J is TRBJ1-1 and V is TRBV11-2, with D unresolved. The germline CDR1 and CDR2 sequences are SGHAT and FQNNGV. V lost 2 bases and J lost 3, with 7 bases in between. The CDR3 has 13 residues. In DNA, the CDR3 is TGTGCCAGCAGCTTACTCGGATACACTGAAGCTTTCTTT. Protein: CASSLLGYTEAFF.

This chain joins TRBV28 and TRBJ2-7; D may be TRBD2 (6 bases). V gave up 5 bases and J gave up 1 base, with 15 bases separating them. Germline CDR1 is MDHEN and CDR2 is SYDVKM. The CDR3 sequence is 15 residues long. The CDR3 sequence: CASSTQTSSSYEQYF. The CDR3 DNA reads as TGTGCCAGCAGTACCCAGACTAGTAGTTCCTACGAGCAGTACTTC.

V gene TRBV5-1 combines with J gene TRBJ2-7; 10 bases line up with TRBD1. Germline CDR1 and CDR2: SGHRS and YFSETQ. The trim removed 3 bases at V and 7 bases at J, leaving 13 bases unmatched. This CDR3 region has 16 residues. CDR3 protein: CASSSRDRGPRGEQYF. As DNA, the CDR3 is TGCGCCAGCAGCTCCCGGGACAGGGGACCCCGGGGGGAGCAGTACTTC.

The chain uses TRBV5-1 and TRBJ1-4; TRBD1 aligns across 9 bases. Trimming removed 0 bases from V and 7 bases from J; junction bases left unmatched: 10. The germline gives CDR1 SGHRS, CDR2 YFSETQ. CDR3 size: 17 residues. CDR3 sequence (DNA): TGCGCCAGCAGCTTGGTCGTCGGACAGGGGTCGTCTGAAAAACTGTTTTTT. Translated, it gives CASSLVVGQGSSEKLFF. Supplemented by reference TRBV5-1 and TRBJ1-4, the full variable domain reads KAGVTQTPRYLIKTRGQQVTLSCSPISGHRSVSWYQQTPGQGLQFLFEYFSETQRNKGNFPGRFSGRQFSNSRSEMNVSTLELGDSALYLCASSLVVGQGSSEKLFFGSGTQLSVL.

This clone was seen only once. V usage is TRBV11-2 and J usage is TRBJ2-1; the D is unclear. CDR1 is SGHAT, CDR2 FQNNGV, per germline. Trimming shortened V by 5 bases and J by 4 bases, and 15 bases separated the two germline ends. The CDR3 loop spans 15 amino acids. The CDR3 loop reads CASSHPSRVYNEQFF. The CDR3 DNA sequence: TGTGCCAGCAGCCATCCTTCCAGAGTTTACAATGAGCAGTTCTTC.